Following are 11 T cell receptor beta chains from one sample sequenced in a study of tumor-infiltrating lymphocytes in localized non-small cell lung cancer. Profiled with immunoSEQ multiplex PCR; TCRdb holds only in-frame clones, not every one. In the table there are 17,000 or so clones, over 75% of which are singletons. Sequenced input: lung tumor tissue. The receptor source for this set is a human donor with non-small cell lung cancer.

The J gene is TRBJ2-5, the V gene TRBV10-3, with 10 bases fitting TRBD2. The CDR3 has 13 amino acids. CDR1 is ENHRY and CDR2 is SYGVKD in the germline V gene. V trimming: 10 bases; J trimming: 5 bases; junction bases outside the gene matches: 7. DNA of the CDR3: TGTGCCACAGTCGGGACTAGCGAGGAGACCCAGTACTTC. Translation: CATVGTSEETQYF.

V is TRBV7-9 and J is TRBJ2-5; 8 bases match TRBD1. V was clipped by 6 bases and J by 3 bases; unmatched bases: 9. The germline V gene encodes CDR1 SEHNR and CDR2 FQNEAQ (reference sequence). This CDR3 contains 15 residues. CDR3 coding DNA: TGTGCCAGCAGGTCAGGGGGCGGGTTGGAAGAGACCCAGTACTTC. This codes for CASRSGGGLEETQYF.

V usage is TRBV5-6 and J usage is TRBJ1-4, with TRBD1 as a possible D gene (5 bases). Trimming stripped 0 bases from V and 0 bases from J, with 9 bases between. Per the germline V gene, CDR1 is SGHDT and CDR2 is YYEEEE. The length of the CDR3 is 16 residues. This chain's CDR3 is CASSLAGGPTNEKLFF. The CDR3 nucleotides read TGTGCCAGCAGCTTGGCCGGGGGACCAACTAATGAAAAACTGTTTTTT.

This chain uses TRBV19 with TRBJ2-5; D is unresolved. The CDR3 contains 16 residues. V lost 0 bases to trimming and J lost 3 bases, with 14 bases between them. Germline V gene sequence: CDR1 LNHDA, CDR2 SQIVND (reference sequence). The DNA for the CDR3 is TGTGCCAGTAGTATAGATTCTAGGGCCGGTAAAGAGACCCAGTACTTC. It codes for CASSIDSRAGKETQYF.

The chain combines TRBV5-4 with TRBJ2-3; the D is unclear. Looked up from germline, CDR1 is SGHNT and CDR2 is YYREEE (reference sequence). CDR3 length: 12 amino acids. Trimming took off 4 bases at V and 4 bases at J, with 7 bases between the two ends. The DNA of the CDR3 is TGTGCCAGCAGCCGACGTTCAGATACGCAGTATTTT. Protein product: CASSRRSDTQYF.

The V call is TRBV19, the J call TRBJ1-1; unclear D gene. This CDR3 has 13 residues. From germline, CDR1 is LNHDA and CDR2 SQIVND (reference sequence). The germline V and J ends were trimmed by 3 bases and 9 bases, with 14 bases remaining between them. CDR3 sequence (DNA): TGTGCCAGTAGTATTAGGTCGGCGGATAAAGCTTTCTTT. It translates to CASSIRSADKAFF.

This clone is classed as medium-sized. J is TRBJ1-2 and V is TRBV19; TRBD1 is a possible D gene (6 bases). Germline CDR1 and CDR2: LNHDA and SQIVND (reference sequence). The CDR3 consists of 14 residues. V shed 5 bases and J shed 0 bases, with 10 bases lying between them. This chain's CDR3 is CASSVQGPNYGYTF. CDR3 nucleotides: TGTGCCAGTAGTGTACAGGGTCCTAACTATGGCTACACCTTC.

The chain employs TRBV27 and TRBJ1-4; D is unclear. The length of the CDR3 is 13 residues. With 4 bases removed from V and 3 bases from J, the gap between germline ends came to 6 bases. Germline V gene lookup returns CDR1 MNHEY and CDR2 SMNVEV (reference sequence). CDR3 DNA: TGTGCCAGCAGTTGGCAGCCTAATGAAAAACTGTTTTTT. Translated: CASSWQPNEKLFF. Drawing the rest from reference TRBV27 and TRBJ1-4, the complete variable domain is EAQVTQNPRYLITVTGKKLTVTCSQNMNHEYMSWYRQDPGLGLRQIYYSMNVEVTDKGDVPEGYKVSRKEKRNFPLILESPSPNQTSLYFCASSWQPNEKLFFGSGTQLSVL.

The chain is built from TRBV6-1 and TRBJ2-7; 8 nucleotides align to TRBD2. Germline values: CDR1 MNHNS, CDR2 SASEGT. Unmatched junction bases numbered 8, after V lost 8 bases and J lost 2 bases. The CDR3 spans 14 residues. CDR3 bases: TGTGCCAGCTCTTACCTAGCGGGCGCCTACGAGCAGTACTTC. Its protein is CASSYLAGAYEQYF.

The J gene is TRBJ2-3, the V gene TRBV5-1; the D is unclear. The CDR3 length is 13 residues. The germline V and J ends were trimmed by 3 bases and 6 bases, with 11 bases remaining between them. Germline-derived CDR1 and CDR2 are SGHRS and YFSETQ. The CDR3, as DNA: TGCGCCAGCAGCTCGGGCGTTATGGATACGCAGTATTTT. This sequence encodes CASSSGVMDTQYF.

V usage is TRBV5-1 and J usage is TRBJ2-5; tentative D call: TRBD2 (6 bases). The CDR3 is 16 residues long. Looked up from germline, CDR1 is SGHRS and CDR2 is YFSETQ. V was pared by 0 bases and J by 2 bases, with 14 bases between. The CDR3 DNA follows: TGCGCCAGCAGCTTGGCCCCTATCGGGAGTCAAGAGACCCAGTACTTC. It specifies CASSLAPIGSQETQYF.